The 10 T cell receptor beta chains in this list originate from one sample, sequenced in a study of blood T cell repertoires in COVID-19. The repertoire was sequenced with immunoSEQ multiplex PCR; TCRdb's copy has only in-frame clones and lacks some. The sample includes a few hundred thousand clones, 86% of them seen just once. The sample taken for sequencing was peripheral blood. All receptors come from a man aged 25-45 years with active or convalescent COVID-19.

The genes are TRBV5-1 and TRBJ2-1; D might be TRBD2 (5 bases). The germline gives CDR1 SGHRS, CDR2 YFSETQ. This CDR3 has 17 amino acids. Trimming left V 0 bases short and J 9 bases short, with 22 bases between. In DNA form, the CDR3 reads TGCGCCAGCAGCTTGGTCGGCGGGCGGAAGGAATTAGGTGAGCAGTTCTTC. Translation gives CASSLVGGRKELGEQFF.

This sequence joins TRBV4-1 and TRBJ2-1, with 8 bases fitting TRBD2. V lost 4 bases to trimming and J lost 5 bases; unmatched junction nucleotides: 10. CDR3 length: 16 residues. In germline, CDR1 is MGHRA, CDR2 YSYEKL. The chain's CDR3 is CASSPSGAGENNEQFF. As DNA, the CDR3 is TGCGCCAGCAGCCCATCCGGAGCGGGGGAGAACAATGAGCAGTTCTTC.

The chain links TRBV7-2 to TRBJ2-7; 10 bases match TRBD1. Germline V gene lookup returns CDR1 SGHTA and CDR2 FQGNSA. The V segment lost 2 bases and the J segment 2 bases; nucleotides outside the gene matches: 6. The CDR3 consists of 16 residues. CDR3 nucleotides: TGTGCCAGCAGCTTACACCGGGACAGGGGTCCCTACGAGCAGTACTTC. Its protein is CASSLHRDRGPYEQYF.

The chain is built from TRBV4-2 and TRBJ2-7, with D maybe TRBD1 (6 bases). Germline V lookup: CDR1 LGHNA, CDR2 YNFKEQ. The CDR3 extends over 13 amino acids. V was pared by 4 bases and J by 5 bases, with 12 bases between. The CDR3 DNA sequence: TGTGCCAGCAGCCGAACAGGGCCGGACGAGCAGTACTTC. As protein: CASSRTGPDEQYF.

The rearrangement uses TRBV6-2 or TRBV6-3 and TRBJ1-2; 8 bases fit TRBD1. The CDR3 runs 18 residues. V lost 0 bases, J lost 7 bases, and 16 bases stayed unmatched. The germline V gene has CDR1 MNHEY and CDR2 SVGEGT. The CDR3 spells CASSYSRIWTGMWSGYTF. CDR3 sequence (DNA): TGTGCCAGCAGTTACTCGAGGATCTGGACAGGGATGTGGAGTGGCTACACCTTC.

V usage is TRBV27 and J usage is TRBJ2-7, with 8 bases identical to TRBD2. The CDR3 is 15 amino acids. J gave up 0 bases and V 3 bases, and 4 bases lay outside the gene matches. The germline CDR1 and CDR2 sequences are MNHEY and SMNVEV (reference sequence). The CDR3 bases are TGTGCCAGCAGTTTGACGGGGGGGAGCTCCTACGAGCAGTACTTC. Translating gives CASSLTGGSSYEQYF.

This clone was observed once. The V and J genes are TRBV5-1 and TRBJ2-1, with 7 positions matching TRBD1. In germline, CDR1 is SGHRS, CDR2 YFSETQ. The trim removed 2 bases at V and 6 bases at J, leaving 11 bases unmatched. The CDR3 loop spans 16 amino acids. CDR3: CASSFSGTVATNEQFF. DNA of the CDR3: TGCGCCAGCAGCTTTAGTGGGACAGTGGCGACCAATGAGCAGTTCTTC.

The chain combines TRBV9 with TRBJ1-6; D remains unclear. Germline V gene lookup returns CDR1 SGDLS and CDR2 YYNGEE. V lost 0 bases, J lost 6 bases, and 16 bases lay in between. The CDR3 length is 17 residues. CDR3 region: CASSVAERGIGNSPLHF. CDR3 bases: TGTGCCAGCAGCGTAGCCGAACGGGGTATAGGTAATTCACCCCTCCACTTT.

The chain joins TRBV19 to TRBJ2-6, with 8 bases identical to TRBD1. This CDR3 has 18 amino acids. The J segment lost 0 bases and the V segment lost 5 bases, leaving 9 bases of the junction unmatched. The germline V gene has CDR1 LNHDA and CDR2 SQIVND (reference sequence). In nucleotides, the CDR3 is TGTGCCAGTAGTCCCGACAGGGGTTACGGCTCTGGGGCCAACGTCCTGACTTTC. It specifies CASSPDRGYGSGANVLTF. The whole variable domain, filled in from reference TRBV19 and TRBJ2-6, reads DGGITQSPKYLFRKEGQNVTLSCEQNLNHDAMYWYRQDPGQGLRLIYYSQIVNDFQKGDIAEGYSVSREKKESFPLTVTSAQKNPTAFYLCASSPDRGYGSGANVLTFGAGSRLTVL.

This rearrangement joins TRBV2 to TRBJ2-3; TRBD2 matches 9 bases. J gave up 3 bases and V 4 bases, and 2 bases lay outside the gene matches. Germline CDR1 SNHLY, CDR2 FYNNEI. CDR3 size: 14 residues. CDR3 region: CASSVSGGTDTQYF. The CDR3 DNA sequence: TGTGCCAGCAGTGTCAGCGGGGGGACAGATACGCAGTATTTT.